A single sample gave rise to the 17 T cell receptor beta chains below, sequenced in a study of blood T cell repertoires in COVID-19 (dated by TCRdb to the early 2020s). Receptors were amplified or captured by the immunoSEQ multiplex PCR assay. The table was pulled from immuneACCESS by TCRdb, which kept in-frame rearrangements only. Such tables lose some clones; where checked, under half of the loss comes from unresolved V genes, and the rest has no known cause. This sample comprises 350,000 or so clones, around 85% of them detected only once. The leading ten clones occupy roughly 4.2% of the sample. Sequencing was done on a sample of PBMCs or T cells enriched from blood (not recorded which). The receptors stem from a woman between 40 and 55 years old with acute COVID-19.

The chain uses TRBV18 and TRBJ1-1, with D unresolved. The CDR3 extends over 16 amino acids. The germline gives CDR1 KGHSH, CDR2 LQKENI. V was pared by 0 bases and J by 0 bases, with 11 bases between. The CDR3 nucleotides are TGTGCCAGCTCACCACCGAACGGTTTCATGAACACTGAAGCTTTCTTT. The encoded protein is CASSPPNGFMNTEAFF.

The rearrangement uses TRBV27 and TRBJ1-2; 11 bases fit TRBD1. This CDR3 contains 18 residues. Germline values: CDR1 MNHEY, CDR2 SMNVEV (reference sequence). The V gene end was trimmed by 5 bases and the J gene end by 6 bases; junction bases not matched to a gene: 17. Here the CDR3 DNA reads TGTGCCAGCAGTACCAACTACTGGACAGGGGGCGTCGGGGATGGCTACACCTTC. It yields the protein CASSTNYWTGGVGDGYTF.

The chain couples TRBV28 to TRBJ1-2, with TRBD1 identical over 12 bases. Germline values: CDR1 MDHEN, CDR2 SYDVKM. The ends lost 7 bases at V and 6 bases at J; junction bases unmatched: 18. This CDR3 region has 18 residues. DNA of the CDR3: TGTGCCAGCACCATGGGGAGGGACAGGGGGCCCCGACGGGATGGCTACACCTTC. Encoded protein: CASTMGRDRGPRRDGYTF.

This chain uses TRBV7-3 with TRBJ2-1, with TRBD1 matching 11 bases. V lost 2 bases and J lost 9; bases outside the gene matches: 15. The length of the CDR3 is 18 residues. Germline V gives CDR1 SGHTA, CDR2 FQGTGA. CDR3 sequence: CASSLGPRLGTGGREQFF. DNA of the CDR3: TGTGCCAGCAGCTTAGGCCCCCGCCTTGGGACAGGGGGTCGTGAGCAGTTCTTC.

The chain recombines TRBV5-6 with TRBJ1-2, with 9 bases lining up with TRBD1. The V gene end was trimmed by 4 bases and the J gene end by 4 bases; junction bases not matched to a gene: 5. The CDR3 is 14 residues long. Germline V CDR1 and CDR2: SGHDT, YYEEEE. The CDR3 nucleotides are TGTGCCAGCAGCCCTCAGACAGGGGGCTATGGCTACACCTTC. This encodes CASSPQTGGYGYTF.

The chain has TRBV7-6 and TRBJ2-5; D unresolved. The germline V and J ends were trimmed by 0 bases and 3 bases, with 2 bases remaining between them. Germline loops: CDR1 SGHVS, CDR2 FNYEAQ. This CDR3 comprises 12 residues. The CDR3 loop reads CASSLAEETQYF. The CDR3 DNA follows: TGTGCCAGCAGCTTAGCCGAAGAGACCCAGTACTTC.

The chain couples TRBV5-4 to TRBJ1-1; 8 bases fit TRBD1. CDR1 is SGHNT and CDR2 is YYREEE in the germline V gene (reference sequence). Trimming at V came to 7 bases and at J to 4 bases, leaving 12 bases not matched to a gene. The CDR3 length is 15 residues. Here the CDR3 DNA reads TGTGCCAGCCCCTCGAACCGCCAGGGGGCCACTGAAGCTTTCTTT. Protein: CASPSNRQGATEAFF.

This clone came up once. V usage is TRBV5-6 and J usage is TRBJ2-1; tentatively, D is TRBD1 (5 bases). Germline values: CDR1 SGHDT, CDR2 YYEEEE. This CDR3 contains 15 residues. Trimming removed 0 bases at V and 5 bases at J, with 12 bases between. The DNA for the CDR3 is TGTGCCAGCAGCTTGGAAGTAGTAGGGGACAATGAGCAGTTCTTC. Translation: CASSLEVVGDNEQFF.

This rearrangement joins TRBV28 to TRBJ2-2, with 9 bases that match TRBD1. Trimming removed 3 bases from V and 4 bases from J; junction bases left unmatched: 6. Germline loops: CDR1 MDHEN, CDR2 SYDVKM. The CDR3 has 16 residues. CDR3: CASSLWDRAGTGELFF. DNA of the CDR3: TGTGCCAGCAGTTTGTGGGACAGGGCTGGCACCGGGGAGCTGTTTTTT.

The rearrangement links TRBV25-1 to TRBJ1-4; D uncertain. V shed 6 bases and J shed 2 bases, with 16 bases lying between them. Germline V gene lookup returns CDR1 MGHDK and CDR2 SYGVNS. The CDR3 has 16 residues. The CDR3 DNA is TGTGCCAGCAGCGGGGTCCCCTCCATTACTAATGAAAAACTGTTTTTT. This translates into CASSGVPSITNEKLFF.

The CDR3, as DNA: TGTGCCAGCTCACAAATACCGGGACAGGGAATCTATGGCTACACCTTC. It translates to CASSQIPGQGIYGYTF. V and J are TRBV18 and TRBJ1-2; 9 bases are shared with TRBD1. The CDR3 has 16 residues. Germline V gene data show CDR1 as KGHSH and CDR2 as LQKENI. The V gene end was trimmed by 4 bases and the J gene end by 4 bases; junction bases not matched to a gene: 10.

This clone has just one count. V is TRBV4-2 and J is TRBJ2-1; weak D call: TRBD2 (5 bases). The CDR3 consists of 13 residues. The V end lost 1 base, the J end lost 9 bases, and 10 bases lay between the germline ends. Germline V lookup: CDR1 LGHNA, CDR2 YNFKEQ. The DNA of the CDR3 is TGTGCCAGCAGCCAAGTTGGACTGGGTGAGCAGTTCTTC. Its protein product is CASSQVGLGEQFF.

The chain joins TRBV7-3 to TRBJ2-3; no reliable D call. V was trimmed by 4 bases and J by 7 bases, leaving 9 bases between them. CDR3 size: 12 residues. Germline CDR1 reads SGHTA; CDR2 reads FQGTGA. The CDR3 DNA is TGTGCCAGCAGCTCGGAGTCAAATACGCAGTATTTT. Translation: CASSSESNTQYF. Based on the CDR3 plus reference TRBV7-3 and TRBJ2-3, the full variable domain is GAGVSQTPSNKVTEKGKYVELRCDPISGHTALYWYRQSLGQGPEFLIYFQGTGAADDSGLPNDRFFAVRPEGSVSTLKIQRTERGDSAVYLCASSSESNTQYFGPGTRLTVL.

The chain is built from TRBV6-2 or TRBV6-3 and TRBJ2-5, with D possibly TRBD2 on 6 matching bases. The CDR3 has 18 residues. Germline lookup yields CDR1 MNHEY and CDR2 SVGEGT. Between the trimmed V and J ends, which lost 2 bases and 2 bases, there was a span of 21 bases. The CDR3 here is CASSYGYGGFPKQETQYF. The CDR3 DNA sequence: TGTGCCAGCAGTTACGGGTATGGGGGGTTTCCGAAGCAAGAGACCCAGTACTTC.

This chain connects TRBV25-1 to TRBJ2-7; 7 nucleotides match TRBD1. Trimming took 8 bases from V and 3 from J; bases not matched to a gene: 7. The CDR3 is 13 residues long. Germline-derived CDR1 and CDR2 are MGHDK and SYGVNS. The CDR3 bases are TGTGCCAGCCGCCGGACAGGCGGCTACGAGCAGTACTTC. Its translation: CASRRTGGYEQYF.

The rearrangement joins TRBV7-3 to TRBJ1-2; D remains ambiguous. The CDR3 is 14 amino acids. V was trimmed by 2 bases and J by 2 bases, leaving 9 bases between them. CDR1 SGHTA and CDR2 FQGTGA come from the germline V gene. The CDR3 is CASSLERPNYGYTF. The DNA for the CDR3 is TGTGCCAGCAGCTTAGAGCGACCAAACTATGGCTACACCTTC.

The CDR3 DNA reads TGTGCCAGCAGCAACAGACTAGCCGCAGATACGCAGTATTTT. Protein product: CASSNRLAADTQYF. The rearrangement uses TRBV9 and TRBJ2-3; 7 bases agree with TRBD2. The V and J ends lost 4 bases and 4 bases, in that order; junction bases with no gene match: 6. The CDR3 is made up of 14 amino acids. CDR1 and CDR2 from the germline V gene are SGDLS and YYNGEE.